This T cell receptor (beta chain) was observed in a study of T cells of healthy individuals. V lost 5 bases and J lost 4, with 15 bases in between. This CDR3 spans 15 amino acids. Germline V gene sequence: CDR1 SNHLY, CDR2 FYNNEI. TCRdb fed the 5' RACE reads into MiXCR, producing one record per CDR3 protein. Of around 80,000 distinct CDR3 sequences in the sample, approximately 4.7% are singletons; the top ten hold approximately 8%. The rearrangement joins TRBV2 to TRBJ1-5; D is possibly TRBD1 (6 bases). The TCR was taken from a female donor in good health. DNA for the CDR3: TGTGCCAGCAGTCAGCGCAGGGGTACGAATCAGCCCCAGCATTTT. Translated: CASSQRRGTNQPQHF.